The present T cell receptor (beta chain) was sequenced within a study of blood T cell repertoires in COVID-19. Study at large: Samples taken during acute and convalescent COVID-19 were collected in the United States, Italy and Spain. The cDNA or gDNA used as material had been derived from T cells, B-cell-depleted T cells, or PBMCs.

Of note for this clone: This CDR3 is also generated by other DNA sequences in the sample.

Authors' data handling: Reference gene primers were amplified, and this amplification served to estimate nucleated cell counts. Measured with immunoSEQ multiplex PCR; TCRdb has only the in-frame clones, and not every one. The V and J calls and clone size are taken from that table; D and trimming were inferred from the DNA. The data contain roughly 200,000 clones, 65% to 85% of them singletons. Germline CDR1 GTSNPN, CDR2 SVGIG (reference sequence). This CDR3 region has 12 residues. V lost 0 bases and J lost 2, with 4 bases in between. This clonotype originated in a man aged 35-49 years with active or convalescent COVID-19. The chain uses TRBV30 and TRBJ1-2; D gene unclear. What was sequenced was peripheral blood. The CDR3 region is CAWSVQNYGYTF. DNA for the CDR3: TGTGCCTGGAGTGTACAAAACTATGGCTACACCTTC.